Each of the 2 T cell receptor beta chains below was sequenced from the same sample in a study of T cell responses to AZD1222 COVID-19 vaccine. Assay: immunoSEQ multiplex PCR; the TCRdb copy retains only in-frame clones and omits some. The sample contains approximately 140,000 clones, 75% to 95% of which appear only once. Specimen: peripheral blood, collected 28 days after the second AZD1222 dose. These receptors originate from an adult who received the AZD1222 COVID-19 vaccine.

This rearrangement joins TRBV5-1 to TRBJ1-4; 7 bases agree with TRBD1. Germline trimming cut 2 bases from V and 0 bases from J; bases unmatched to any gene: 10. Germline V lookup: CDR1 SGHRS, CDR2 YFSETQ. This CDR3 spans 18 amino acids. CDR3 nucleotide sequence: TGCGCCAGCAGCTTAAACAGGGGCCTAGGGGCAACTAATGAAAAACTGTTTTTT. This encodes CASSLNRGLGATNEKLFF.

In its sample, this clone was seen once. The chain has TRBV5-1 and TRBJ2-2; TRBD2 agrees at 11 bases. The V gene end was trimmed by 4 bases and the J gene end by 6 bases; junction bases not matched to a gene: 17. This CDR3 has 19 amino acids. CDR1 is SGHRS, CDR2 YFSETQ, per germline. DNA of the CDR3: TGCGCCAGCAGCGCAAAAAAGGGCCTACTAGCGGGAGTCCCCGGGGAGCTGTTTTTT. Encoded protein: CASSAKKGLLAGVPGELFF.